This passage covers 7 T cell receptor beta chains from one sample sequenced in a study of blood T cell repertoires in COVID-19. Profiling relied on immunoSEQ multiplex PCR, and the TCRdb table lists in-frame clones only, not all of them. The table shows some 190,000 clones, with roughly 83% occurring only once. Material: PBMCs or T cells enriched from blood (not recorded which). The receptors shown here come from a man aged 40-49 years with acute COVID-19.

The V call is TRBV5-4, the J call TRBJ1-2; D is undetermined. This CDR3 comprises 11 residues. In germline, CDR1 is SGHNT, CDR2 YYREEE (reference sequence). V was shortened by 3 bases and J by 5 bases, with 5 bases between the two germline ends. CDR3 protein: CASSSGYGYTF. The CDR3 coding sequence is TGTGCCAGCAGCTCGGGGTATGGCTACACCTTC. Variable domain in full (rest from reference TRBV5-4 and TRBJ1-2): ETGVTQSPTHLIKTRGQQVTLRCSSQSGHNTVSWYQQALGQGPQFIFQYYREEENGRGNFPPRFSGLQFPNYSSELNVNALELDDSALYLCASSSGYGYTFGSGTRLTVV.

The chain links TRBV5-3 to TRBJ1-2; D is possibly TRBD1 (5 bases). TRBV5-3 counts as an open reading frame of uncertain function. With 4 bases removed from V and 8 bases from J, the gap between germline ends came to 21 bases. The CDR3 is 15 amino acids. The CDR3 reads CARSQDLQRRGGYTF. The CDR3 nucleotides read TGTGCCAGAAGCCAAGACCTTCAACGGAGGGGAGGCTACACCTTC.

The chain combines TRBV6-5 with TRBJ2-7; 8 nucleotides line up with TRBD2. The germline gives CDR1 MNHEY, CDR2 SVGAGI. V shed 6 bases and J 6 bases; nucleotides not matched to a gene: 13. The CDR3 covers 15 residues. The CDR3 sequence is CASRLTRGGSGEQYF. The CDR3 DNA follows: TGTGCCAGCAGGCTCACACGGGGGGGATCGGGCGAGCAGTACTTC.

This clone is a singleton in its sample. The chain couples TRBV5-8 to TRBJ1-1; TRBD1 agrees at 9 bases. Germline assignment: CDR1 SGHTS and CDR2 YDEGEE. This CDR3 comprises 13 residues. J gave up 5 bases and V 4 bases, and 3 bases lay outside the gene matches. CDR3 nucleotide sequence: TGTGCCAGCAGCCTCGGGACAGGGACTGAAGCTTTCTTT. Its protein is CASSLGTGTEAFF. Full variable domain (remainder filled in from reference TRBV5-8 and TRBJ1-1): EAGVTQSPTHLIKTRGQQATLRCSPISGHTSVYWYQQALGLGLQFLLWYDEGEERNRGNFPPRFSGRQFPNYSSELNVNALELEDSALYLCASSLGTGTEAFFGQGTRLTVV.

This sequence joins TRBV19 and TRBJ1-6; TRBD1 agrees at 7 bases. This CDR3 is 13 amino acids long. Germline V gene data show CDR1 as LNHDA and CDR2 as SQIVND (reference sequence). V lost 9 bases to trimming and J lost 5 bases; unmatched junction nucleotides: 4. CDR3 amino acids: CASRDRNNSPLHF. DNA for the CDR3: TGTGCCAGCCGGGACAGAAATAATTCACCCCTCCACTTT.

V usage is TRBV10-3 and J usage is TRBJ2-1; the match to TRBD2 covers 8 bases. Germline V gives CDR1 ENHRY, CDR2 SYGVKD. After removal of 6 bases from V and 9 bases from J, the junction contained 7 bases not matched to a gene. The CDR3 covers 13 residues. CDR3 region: CAISGTSEGEQFF. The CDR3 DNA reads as TGTGCCATCAGCGGGACTAGTGAGGGTGAGCAGTTCTTC.

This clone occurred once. The DNA for the CDR3 is TGTGCCAGTAGTCTCGGTCGGGACACTGAAGCTTTCTTT. Protein product: CASSLGRDTEAFF. V and J are TRBV19 and TRBJ1-1; D call uncertain. In germline, CDR1 is LNHDA, CDR2 SQIVND (reference sequence). The V and J ends lost 5 bases and 3 bases respectively, with 10 bases between them. The CDR3 covers 13 residues.